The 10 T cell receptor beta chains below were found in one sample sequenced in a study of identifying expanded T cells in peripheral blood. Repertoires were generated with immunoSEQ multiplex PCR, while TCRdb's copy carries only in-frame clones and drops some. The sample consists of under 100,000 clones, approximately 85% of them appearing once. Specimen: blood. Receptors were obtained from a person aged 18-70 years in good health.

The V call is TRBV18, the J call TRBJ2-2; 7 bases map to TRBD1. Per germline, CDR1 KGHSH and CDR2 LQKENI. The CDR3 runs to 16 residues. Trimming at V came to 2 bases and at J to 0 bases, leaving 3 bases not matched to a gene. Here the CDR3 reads CASSPGQAANTGELFF. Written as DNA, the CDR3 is TGTGCCAGCTCACCAGGACAGGCCGCGAACACCGGGGAGCTGTTTTTT.

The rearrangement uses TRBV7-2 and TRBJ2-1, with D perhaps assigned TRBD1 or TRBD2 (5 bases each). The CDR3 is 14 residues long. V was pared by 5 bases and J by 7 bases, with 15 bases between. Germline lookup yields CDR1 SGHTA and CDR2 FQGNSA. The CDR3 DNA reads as TGTGCCAGCAGCCCCTCCGGGGCGAGGAATGAGCAGTTCTTC. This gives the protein CASSPSGARNEQFF.

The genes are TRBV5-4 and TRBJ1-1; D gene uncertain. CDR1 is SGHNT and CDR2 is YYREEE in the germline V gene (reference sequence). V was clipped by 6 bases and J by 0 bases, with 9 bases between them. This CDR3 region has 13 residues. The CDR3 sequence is CASTPYLNTEAFF. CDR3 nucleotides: TGTGCCAGCACCCCCTACTTGAACACTGAAGCTTTCTTT.

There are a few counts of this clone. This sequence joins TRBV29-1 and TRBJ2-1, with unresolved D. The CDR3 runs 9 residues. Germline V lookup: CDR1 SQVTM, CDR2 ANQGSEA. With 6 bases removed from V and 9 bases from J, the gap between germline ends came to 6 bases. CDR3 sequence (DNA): TGCAGCGTAAGTAGTGAGCAGTTCTTC. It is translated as CSVSSEQFF.

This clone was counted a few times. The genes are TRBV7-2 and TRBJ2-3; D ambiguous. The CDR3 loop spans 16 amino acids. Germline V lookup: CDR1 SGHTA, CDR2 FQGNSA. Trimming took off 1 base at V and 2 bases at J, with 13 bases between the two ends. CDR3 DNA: TGTGCCAGCAGCTTAGGTCGACACCTAACCACAGATACGCAGTATTTT. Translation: CASSLGRHLTTDTQYF.

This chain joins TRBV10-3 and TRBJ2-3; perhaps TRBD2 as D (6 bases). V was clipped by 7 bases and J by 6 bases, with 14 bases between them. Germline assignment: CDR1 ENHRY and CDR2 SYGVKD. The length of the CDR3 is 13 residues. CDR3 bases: TGTGCCATCATGGGCGGGGCAGGGGATACGCAGTATTTT. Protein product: CAIMGGAGDTQYF.

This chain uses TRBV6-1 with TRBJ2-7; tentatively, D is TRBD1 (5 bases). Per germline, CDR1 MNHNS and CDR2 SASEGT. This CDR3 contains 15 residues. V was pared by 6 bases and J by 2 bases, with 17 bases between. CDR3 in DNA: TGTGCCAGCAGAAGCACGATCGACAGCCCCTACGAGCAGTACTTC. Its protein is CASRSTIDSPYEQYF.

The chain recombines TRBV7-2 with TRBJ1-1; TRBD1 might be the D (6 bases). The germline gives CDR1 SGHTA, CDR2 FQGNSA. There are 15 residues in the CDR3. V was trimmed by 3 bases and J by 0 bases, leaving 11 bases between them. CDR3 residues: CASSFSRGMNTEAFF. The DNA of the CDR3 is TGTGCCAGCAGCTTCTCCAGGGGAATGAACACTGAAGCTTTCTTT.

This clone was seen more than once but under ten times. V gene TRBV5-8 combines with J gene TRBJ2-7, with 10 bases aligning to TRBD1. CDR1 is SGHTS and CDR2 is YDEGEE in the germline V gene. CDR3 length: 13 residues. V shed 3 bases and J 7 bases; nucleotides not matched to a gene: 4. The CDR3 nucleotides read TGTGCCAGCAGCTGGGGGGACAGGGGTGAGCAGTACTTC. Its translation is CASSWGDRGEQYF.

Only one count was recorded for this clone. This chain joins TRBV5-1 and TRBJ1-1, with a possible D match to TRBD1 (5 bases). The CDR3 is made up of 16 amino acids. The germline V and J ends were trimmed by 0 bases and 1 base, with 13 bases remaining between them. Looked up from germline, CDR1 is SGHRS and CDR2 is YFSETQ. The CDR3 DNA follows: TGCGCCAGCAGCTTGGCTGGGGGGAGTACGAACACTGAAGCTTTCTTT. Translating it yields CASSLAGGSTNTEAFF.